Described below is a single T cell receptor (beta chain) sequence and its context. No antigen is known for it. Base qualities are not at hand, and no much larger clone is one base apart. TCR CDR3 regions were amplified from genomic DNA by multiplex PCR using the deep immunoSEQ assay. Extracted genomic DNA from each cell subset was distributed evenly across all wells of several immunoSEQ 96-well plates, and each plate was treated as a replicate. For sorted subsets, 200 to 250 ng of genomic DNA, equivalent to roughly 30,000 T cell genomes, went into each replicate PCR. The purified libraries were quantified using a Qubit 3.0 fluorometer, sized with a Bioanalyzer 2100, and then quantified again using the KAPA Library Quantification kit. Every immunoSEQ 96-well plate was sequenced on a dedicated single-read 150-cycle Illumina NextSeq 550 flow cell. In the authors' own workflow: Because only junctional sequences without quality scores were contained in the immunoSEQ output, filtering matching that applied to full-length reads could not be performed. To assign V/J genes and CDR3, sequences were annotated using PyIR, a Python wrapper for IgBLAST v1.9, with IMGT germline references. Any read was removed if the V/J assignment was weak (E-value above 1e-6), the CDR3 was missing, or the read contained stop codons, out-of-frame junctions, or ambiguous translated residues. V3J clonotypes were defined as sequences sharing the same inferred V gene, J gene, and CDR3 amino acid sequence. Percentage overlap between repertoires was calculated by dividing the number of shared unique clonotypes by the size of the smaller repertoire. Repertoire richness was assessed with RTK rarefaction, the Chao1 estimator, and Recon v2.1 estimates of unobserved clonotypes. Generation probabilities for all TCRbeta clonotypes obtained by the gDNA method from a handful of donors were computed using OLGA. TCRdb holds this immuneACCESS table with in-frame rearrangements only. Some clones are missing; in checked studies, unresolved V genes explain under half, and the rest has no known cause. For V, J and clone size, that table is used; D and trimming come from the DNA. The sample table lists about 2.4 million clones, just over 90% of them with a count of one. Clones ranked in the top ten supply under 0.15% of the sample.

The CDR1 and CDR2 encoded by the germline V gene (reference sequence) are LNHNV and YYDKDF. V lost 2 bases and J lost 3 bases, and the count of bases not matched to a germline gene is 4. Inclusive of the bounding cysteine and phenylalanine, the CDR3 is 15 residues long. CDR3 DNA only is kept here, 45 bases in frame from base 1. This specimen comes from a study of shared clonotypes between healthy human individuals (dated by TCRdb to about 2020). Background for the entire study: Two women and a few men aged 18 to 49 years were included in the cohort. For each donor, three plates each were used for CD4 naive and CD4 memory, two plates were used for CD8 naive, and one plate was used for CD8 memory. The study deeply sequenced blood TCR repertoires of about five healthy adults to estimate repertoire size and the extent of clonotype sharing between individuals. To increase sequencing depth and limit assay-specific biases, TCR repertoire library preparation and sequencing were carried out by different laboratories using diverse techniques. Per donor, leukapheresis produced somewhere between about 0.94 and 9.5 billion PBMCs. Broad study findings and their caveats: Incomplete sequencing was indicated by rarefaction of sorted-subset datasets, despite the large sequencing depth. Sampling was restricted to blood, and TCR repertoires in tissue are likely to differ from TCR repertoires in blood. Pairwise subsampling led to the expectation that sequencing depth would affect the degree of clonotype sharing among donors. When several donors were compared, the shared fraction of clonotypes was roughly 5% for naive CD4, roughly 3.4% for naive CD8, about 2.4% for memory CD4, and around 0.37% for memory CD8. Compared with non-shared clonotypes, clonotypes shared by all four sorted-subset donors had higher generation probabilities. Larger estimated clonotype richness was generally found for naive subsets than for memory subsets. The small number of donors limited the genetic and exposure-history diversity represented.

The donors were healthy, HIV-negative adults with no recently reported acute infections or vaccinations. All donors were Caucasian adults living in Nashville, Tennessee, USA. CD4+ T cells were enriched by magnetic negative selection; naive cells were then positively selected on CD45RA, and the negative fraction formed the memory subset. Blood was obtained by leukapheresis, after which PBMCs were separated by Ficoll-Histopaque density gradient centrifugation and cryopreserved in liquid nitrogen vapor phase. Purity and quantity of every magnetically sorted T cell population were checked by analytical flow cytometry. From each sorted fraction, genomic DNA was isolated and quantified by UV absorbance on a Nanodrop 2000c.

The receptor chain draws on TRBV15 and TRBJ2-5; TRBD1 lines up with 9 middle nucleotides. Input material: naive CD4+ T cells sorted from blood. This specimen's cell subset or site label, per the study, means: CD45RA+ positively selected. This clonotype was obtained from a man younger than 30 in good health. The nucleotides read TGTGCCACCAGCAGAATGGGACAGGGAAAAGAGACCCAGTACTTC. This is translated as CATSRMGQGKETQYF. When the CDR3 is completed using the reference TRBV15 and TRBJ2-5 genes on either side, the full variable domain is DAMVIQNPRYQVTQFGKPVTLSCSQTLNHNVMYWYQQKSSQAPKLLFHYYDKDFNNEADTPDNFQSRRPNTSFCFLDIRSPGLGDTAMYLCATSRMGQGKETQYFGPGTRLLVL.